A selection of T cell receptor beta chains follows, all from one sample in a study of response to subunit inactivated influenza vaccine. Via MiXCR, TCRdb re-called the RT-PCR reads, giving one row per CDR3 protein. The repertoire holds roughly 710,000 distinct CDR3 sequences, with 12% to 15% as singletons. The material sequenced was PBMCs from blood, taken approximately 15 days before vaccination. These receptors all come from a man in his forties or fifties who received an inactivated influenza vaccine. CDR3s include the opening cysteine and the closing phenylalanine or tryptophan. A D gene is named only where the DNA matches it firmly. Clone size is shown for a subset of rows, as once, few, many or a class of expanded clone.

V	length	D	J	size	DNA	CDR3
TRBV20-1	15	TRBD1	TRBJ2-3	NA	TGCAGTGCTAGAGGAAGGAGACAGGGGAGAGATACGCAGTATTTT	CSARGRRQGRDTQYF
TRBV5-1	15	TRBD2	TRBJ2-3	many	TGCGCCAGCAGCTTAGGCGGGGGGTCCACAGATACGCAGTATTTT	CASSLGGGSTDTQYF
TRBV24-1	14	NA	TRBJ2-7	NA	TGTGCCACCAGTGATGGCGGACGGGGCTACGAGCAGTACTTC	CATSDGGRGYEQYF
TRBV5-1	14	NA	TRBJ2-1	NA	TGCGCCAGCAGCTTCCGCGGACGGGCATATGAGCAGTTCTTC	CASSFRGRAYEQFF
TRBV5-1	15	NA	TRBJ1-2	few	TGCGCCAGCGTCGTTTTCCCAGGGGACGACTATGGCTACACCTTC	CASVVFPGDDYGYTF
TRBV7-2	14	NA	TRBJ1-1	few	TGTGCCAGCAGCGAGCTATTTCAGTACACTGAAGCTTTCTTT	CASSELFQYTEAFF
TRBV5-1	15	NA	TRBJ2-2	few	TGCGCCAGCAGCTTGGATGCTTTGAACACCGGGGAGCTGTTTTTT	CASSLDALNTGELFF
TRBV5-1	13	NA	TRBJ2-2	many	TGCGCCAGCAGCTTCCCAGTCACCGGGGAGCTGTTTTTT	CASSFPVTGELFF
TRBV10-3	15	NA	TRBJ2-2	NA	TGTGCCATCTCCGGCCGGGTTGTAGGGACCGGGGAGCTGTTTTTT	CAISGRVVGTGELFF
TRBV4-1	19	NA	TRBJ1-5	NA	TGCGCCAGCAGCCAAGACCATGGGACAAAGACATATAGCAATCAGCCCCAGCATTTT	CASSQDHGTKTYSNQPQHF
TRBV7-2	15	TRBD1	TRBJ2-3	NA	TGTGCCAGCAGCCCGCAGGGGGCTCTAACGCGTACGCAGTATTTT	CASSPQGALTRTQYF
TRBV6-2/TRBV6-3	15	TRBD1	TRBJ1-5	NA	TGTGCCAGCAGTTACGGGACAGTTAGCAATCAGCCCCAGCATTTT	CASSYGTVSNQPQHF